A single sample gave rise to the 9 T cell receptor beta chains below, sequenced in a study of shared clonotypes between healthy human individuals. Terminally differentiated effector memory CD45RA+ cells were excluded from the naive CD8 cells, which were CD45RO-negative and positively selected for CCR7. The assay was immunoSEQ multiplex PCR, and TCRdb's table has in-frame clones only and misses some. The top ten clones hold approximately 1.6% of a sample with about 2.1 million clones, about 93% of them seen once. The sequencing input was naive CD8+ T cells from PBMCs. These receptors all stem from a man between 18 and 29 years old in good health. Some clones in this sample may be carry-over from other donors' samples.

The chain carries TRBV11-2 and TRBJ2-7; 14 nucleotides line up with TRBD2. This CDR3 has 18 amino acids. V lost 4 bases, J lost 2 bases, and 10 bases stayed unmatched. Germline CDR1 reads SGHAT; CDR2 reads FQNNGV. CDR3 sequence: CASSSGLAGGPTAYEQYF. The CDR3 coding sequence is TGTGCCAGCAGCTCAGGACTAGCGGGAGGCCCTACCGCCTACGAGCAGTACTTC.

As concerns this clone: A read error may produce the germline difference seen at one junction end. The chain recombines TRBV13 with TRBJ2-7, with D hard to call. The length of the CDR3 is 19 residues. Germline CDR1 PRHDT, CDR2 FYEKMQ (reference sequence). The CDR3 here is CAGSFGPPSRVTFSYEQYF. In DNA, the CDR3 is TGTGCCGGCAGCTTCGGACCCCCGTCACGAGTTACCTTTTCCTACGAGCAGTACTTC.

The V call is TRBV27, the J call TRBJ2-2; tentative D call: TRBD2 (5 bases). Germline assignment: CDR1 MNHEY and CDR2 SMNVEV (reference sequence). This CDR3 is 13 amino acids long. V lost 5 bases and J 6 bases, leaving 10 bases between the germline ends. DNA of the CDR3: TGTGCCAGCAGTACGACTATCCCCGGGGAGCTGTTTTTT. Amino acids: CASSTTIPGELFF.

Here the CDR3 reads CASSRGTAGFSGANVLTF. In DNA form, the CDR3 reads TGTGCCAGCAGCCGGGGGACAGCAGGATTCTCTGGGGCCAACGTCCTGACTTTC. This rearrangement joins TRBV11-2 to TRBJ2-6, with a tentative D call TRBD1 (7 bases). Looked up from germline, CDR1 is SGHAT and CDR2 is FQNNGV. CDR3 size: 18 residues. Trimming pared 5 bases from V and 0 bases from J, leaving 17 bases between. Full variable domain (missing parts from reference TRBV11-2 and TRBJ2-6): EAGVAQSPRYKIIEKRQSVAFWCNPISGHATLYWYQQILGQGPKLLIQFQNNGVVDDSQLPKDRFSAERLKGVDSTLKIQPAKLEDSAVYLCASSRGTAGFSGANVLTFGAGSRLTVL.

The chain joins TRBV27 to TRBJ2-7; D might be TRBD1 (6 bases). V shed 6 bases and J shed 5 bases, with 14 bases lying between them. Germline lookup yields CDR1 MNHEY and CDR2 SMNVEV (reference sequence). CDR3 length: 13 amino acids. This CDR3 reads CASSPRGSHEQYF. The CDR3, as DNA: TGTGCCAGCAGCCCCAGGGGTTCCCACGAGCAGTACTTC.

This clone was detected only once. This rearrangement joins TRBV27 to TRBJ2-1; D is unresolved. CDR3 length: 14 amino acids. Germline loops: CDR1 MNHEY, CDR2 SMNVEV (reference sequence). The V end was cut by 10 bases, the J end by 0 bases, with 13 bases between. The CDR3 loop is CATSLGGSYNEQFF. Written as DNA, the CDR3 is TGTGCCACCTCTTTGGGCGGCTCCTACAATGAGCAGTTCTTC.

J is TRBJ2-5 and V is TRBV5-1; maybe TRBD1 (6 bases). With 4 bases removed from V and 3 bases from J, the gap between germline ends came to 16 bases. Germline V lookup: CDR1 SGHRS, CDR2 YFSETQ. The CDR3 runs 15 residues. Written as DNA, the CDR3 is TGCGCCAGCAGCGTCTGGACAGAGATAAAAGAGACCCAGTACTTC. It translates to CASSVWTEIKETQYF. Supplemented by reference TRBV5-1 and TRBJ2-5, the full variable domain reads KAGVTQTPRYLIKTRGQQVTLSCSPISGHRSVSWYQQTPGQGLQFLFEYFSETQRNKGNFPGRFSGRQFSNSRSEMNVSTLELGDSALYLCASSVWTEIKETQYFGPGTRLLVL.

V and J are TRBV28 and TRBJ2-7; 11 bases match TRBD2. The length of the CDR3 is 17 residues. Germline CDR1 reads MDHEN; CDR2 reads SYDVKM. The junction had 6 bases not matched to a gene; V was cut back by 2 bases and J by 0 bases. As DNA, the CDR3 is TGTGCCAGCAGTTTAGAACTAGCGGGAGTGGTCTCCTACGAGCAGTACTTC. As protein: CASSLELAGVVSYEQYF.

J is TRBJ2-2 and V is TRBV7-3, with TRBD2 identical over 10 bases. From germline, CDR1 is SGHTA and CDR2 FQGTGA. V shed 8 bases, J shed 6 bases, and the junction held 9 bases outside the gene matches. There are 15 residues in the CDR3. Written as DNA, the CDR3 is TGTGCCAGCTCGAGGCTAGCGGGAGCCTCCGGGGAGCTGTTTTTT. This gives the protein CASSRLAGASGELFF.